Listed below are T cell receptor beta chains from one sample, sequenced in a study of cytomegalovirus exposure and HLA in healthy donors. The table came from immunoSEQ multiplex PCR; TCRdb's copy has only in-frame clones and leaves some out. The sample shows roughly 66,000 clones, around three quarters of them seen only once. The sequenced sample was PBMCs. Receptors originate from a man in his forties or fifties in good health and CMV-seronegative. The CDR3 runs from the conserved cysteine through the conserved F or W. A D gene is named only where the DNA matches it firmly. The listing skips clone size in some rows; elsewhere it reads once, few, many or a size class.

once | - | TRBJ2-3 | TRBV5-6 | CASTKTGKNTDTQYF | TGTGCCAGCACCAAAACAGGGAAAAACACAGATACGCAGTATTTT
- | TRBD1 | TRBJ1-2 | TRBV6-5 | CASSYRGRVSGYTF | TGTGCCAGCAGCTACAGGGGGCGCGTGTCTGGCTACACCTTC
- | - | TRBJ2-7 | TRBV6-5 | CASSYSRGDSAYEQYF | TGTGCCAGCAGTTACTCGAGAGGGGACTCCGCCTACGAGCAGTACTTC
- | TRBD2 | TRBJ2-7 | TRBV27 | CASRWGGEQYF | TGTGCCAGCCGGTGGGGGGGGGAGCAGTACTTC
- | - | TRBJ2-7 | TRBV7-2 | CASSLPLLESYEQYF | TGTGCCAGCAGCTTACCCCTACTAGAATCCTACGAGCAGTACTTC
- | TRBD1 | TRBJ2-7 | TRBV5-4 | CASGSGGTGYYEQYF | TGTGCCAGCGGGTCAGGCGGGACAGGGTACTACGAGCAGTACTTC
- | - | TRBJ2-2 | TRBV6-6 | CASSSLGGGELFF | TGTGCCAGCAGCTCCCTCGGGGGCGGGGAGCTGTTTTTT
- | TRBD1 | TRBJ2-6 | TRBV27 | CASSRDRLSVLTF | TGTGCCAGCAGCCGGGACAGACTAAGTGTCCTGACTTTC
- | TRBD2 | TRBJ2-7 | TRBV2 | CASNIAGGYYEQYF | TGTGCCAGCAACATAGCGGGGGGGTACTACGAGCAGTACTTC
- | - | TRBJ2-6 | TRBV4-2 | CASSQDFAGQSSGANVLTF | TGTGCCAGCAGCCAAGATTTTGCAGGGCAAAGCTCTGGGGCCAACGTCCTGACTTTC
- | - | TRBJ2-7 | TRBV6-5 | CASSNSGRQYF | TGTGCCAGCAGCAATTCCGGGAGGCAGTACTTC
many | TRBD2 | TRBJ2-5 | TRBV2 | CASSRERGSQETQYF | TGTGCCAGCAGTAGGGAGCGGGGGAGTCAAGAGACCCAGTACTTC
once | TRBD1 | TRBJ1-2 | TRBV28 | CASRPTGVVGGYTF | TGTGCCAGCAGGCCTACAGGGGTAGTGGGAGGCTACACCTTC
- | - | TRBJ1-2 | TRBV5-1 | CASSFGFGGPGYGYTF | TGCGCCAGCAGCTTTGGGTTCGGGGGGCCTGGCTATGGCTACACCTTC
- | - | TRBJ2-1 | TRBV6-1 | CASSDQDEQFF | TGTGCCAGCAGTGATCAGGATGAGCAGTTCTTC
- | TRBD2 | TRBJ2-1 | TRBV6-5 | CASSLTAGAYNEQFF | TGTGCCAGCAGCCTTACAGCGGGGGCCTACAATGAGCAGTTCTTC
few | TRBD1 | TRBJ2-1 | TRBV15 | CATTPRVDRVVYEQFF | TGTGCCACCACCCCCCGTGTGGACAGGGTGGTTTATGAGCAGTTCTTC
- | TRBD2 | TRBJ2-1 | TRBV11-2 | CASSMRGQGGNNEQFF | TGTGCCAGCAGCATGAGAGGGCAGGGAGGGAACAATGAGCAGTTCTTC
- | TRBD1 | TRBJ2-7 | TRBV30 | CAWSVGTGPAYEQYF | TGTGCCTGGAGTGTAGGGACAGGGCCTGCCTACGAGCAGTACTTC
- | TRBD1 | TRBJ1-1 | TRBV28 | CASSVPGQGLGAFF | TGTGCCAGCAGCGTCCCGGGACAGGGTTTGGGAGCTTTCTTT
- | TRBD2 | TRBJ2-7 | TRBV15 | CATRKREVSYEQYF | TGTGCCACCAGGAAGCGGGAGGTCTCCTACGAGCAGTACTTC
- | TRBD2 | TRBJ2-2 | TRBV7-6 | CASSLRLADTGELFF | TGTGCCAGCAGCTTACGACTAGCGGACACCGGGGAGCTGTTTTTT
- | TRBD1 | TRBJ2-5 | TRBV19 | CASSIRGDRIRETQYF | TGTGCCAGTAGTATCAGGGGGGACAGGATCCGAGAGACCCAGTACTTC